These 13 T cell receptor delta chains came from one sample sequenced in a study of delta chain sequences of gamma delta T cells. TCRdb called clones anew from the 5' RACE reads with CATT. This table has approximately 710 delta-chain clones, about 20% appearing once. Material for sequencing was either unsorted cells or a sorted T cell fraction (not recorded which). The receptors come from a human donor in good health.

This clone was seen only a few times. This could be a read error, since a much larger clone is one nucleotide away. Other nucleotide sequences in the sample specify the same CDR3. The chain has TRDV2 and TRDJ1; a weak D match, TRDD3 (6 bases). The V gene's germline CDR1 is GEAIGNYY and CDR2 EKD. This CDR3 spans 18 amino acids. The CDR3 nucleotides are TGTGCCTGTGACCCCCTAGGGGGGGAGCGCCGTTTCCCCGATAAACTCATCTTC. Translating it yields CACDPLGGERRFPDKLIF.

The chain links TRDV2 to TRDJ3, with 10 bases identical to TRDD3. V gave up 0 bases and J gave up 2 bases; unmatched junction bases: 6. The germline V gene has CDR1 GEAIGNYY and CDR2 EKD. CDR3 size: 19 residues. CDR3 loop: CACDTVLGDAPWDTRQMFF. The CDR3 nucleotides are TGTGCCTGTGACACCGTACTGGGGGATGCACCCTGGGACACCCGACAGATGTTTTTC.

Relative to its sample, this clone is medium-sized (0.01 to 0.1%). The rearrangement joins TRDV2 to TRDJ3; D is unclear. This CDR3 has 20 residues. Germline V lookup: CDR1 GEAIGNYY, CDR2 EKD. V lost 1 base, J lost 0 bases, and 18 bases lay in between. CDR3 DNA sequence: TGTGCCTGTGACACTATCACTGCCAAGCCGCACTCCTGGGACACCCGACAGATGTTTTTC. Amino acids: CACDTITAKPHSWDTRQMFF.

In its sample, this clone is large. The chain couples TRDV2 to TRDJ1; TRDD3 aligns across 8 bases. The junction had 8 bases not matched to a gene; V was cut back by 3 bases and J by 3 bases. The CDR3 loop spans 15 amino acids. Germline V gene data show CDR1 as GEAIGNYY and CDR2 as EKD. Written as DNA, the CDR3 is TGTGCCTGTGACCCTCTGGGGGACGAAGCCGATAAACTCATCTTT. Amino acids: CACDPLGDEADKLIF.

This clone was seen a handful of times. The chain links TRDV2 to TRDJ1; 11 bases are a match to TRDD3. Germline CDR1 is GEAIGNYY and CDR2 is EKD. CDR3 size: 21 residues. V dropped 2 bases and J dropped 1; count of bases not matched to a gene: 20. CDR3 protein: CACDRVSPTGGYSSITDKLIF. The CDR3 nucleotides read TGTGCCTGTGACAGGGTTTCGCCTACTGGGGGATATTCGTCAATCACCGATAAACTCATCTTT.

Points on this clone: A far more abundant clone sits one base away, making this likely a read error. The chain combines TRDV1 with TRDJ1, with a possible D match to TRDD3 (6 bases). The CDR3 sequence is 25 residues long. With 0 bases removed from V and 6 bases from J, the gap between germline ends came to 44 bases. Per the germline V gene, CDR1 is TSWWSYY and CDR2 is QGS. The CDR3 loop is CALGELQEDPYWVTNLRPSTNKLIF. The CDR3 DNA reads as TGTGCTCTTGGGGAACTTCAAGAGGACCCCTACTGGGTAACAAACCTTCGTCCTTCTACTAATAAACTCATCTTT.

This clone was counted between two and nine times. The protein given by TCRdb reflects a much larger clone and differs at residue 6 from this DNA's translation, likely from a read error; the protein shown is the DNA's translation. The chain joins TRDV1 to TRDJ1; D assignment may be TRDD2 or TRDD3 (8 bases each). Between the trimmed V and J ends, which lost 4 bases and 2 bases, there was a span of 23 bases. The germline CDR1 and CDR2 sequences are TSWWSYY and QGS. The CDR3 contains 18 residues. CDR3 in DNA: TGTGCTCTTGGGGTCCACTTCCTACCGGGGGATATTACCGATAAACTCATCTTT. Amino acids: CALGVHFLPGDITDKLIF.

Remarks on this clone: A far larger clone differs by one base, so this is likely a read error. This specimen includes other DNA sequences encoding the same CDR3. This chain uses TRDV2 with TRDJ3; 9 bases are shared with TRDD3. V trimming: 4 bases; J trimming: 3 bases; junction bases outside the gene matches: 15. This CDR3 has 20 amino acids. Per germline, CDR1 GEAIGNYY and CDR2 EKD. Written as DNA, the CDR3 is TGTGCCTGTGATGTCATGGGGGATAGTAACGGCGACTGGGACACCCGACAGATGTTTTTC. It codes for CACDVMGDSNGDWDTRQMFF.

In its sample, this clone was seen a few times. The chain links TRDV2 to TRDJ1, with 9 nucleotides matching TRDD3. This CDR3 is built from 17 residues. The V gene's germline CDR1 is GEAIGNYY and CDR2 EKD. V lost 3 bases and J lost 0; bases outside the gene matches: 10. CDR3 sequence (DNA): TGTGCCTGTGACCCCCTGGGGGATGATACGTACACCGATAAACTCATCTTT. Its protein product is CACDPLGDDTYTDKLIF.

The CDR3 sequence is CSALISWGREQIGSKVFRNDACGSALTAQLFF. In nucleotides, the CDR3 is TGTTCTGCACTAATCTCTTGGGGCAGGGAGCAAATAGGTAGCAAGGTTTTTCGTAATGATGCCTGTGGTAGTGCTTTGACAGCACAACTCTTCTTT. The J gene was reported as TRDJ2; the V gene went uncalled; the table's D call, TRDD3, was not checked against the DNA. The CDR3 contains 32 residues.

This clone was observed a few times. The J gene was reported as TRDJ2; the V gene went uncalled; the D call of TRDD3 is as the table states it, not checked on the DNA. CDR3 length equals 33 residues. CDR3 nucleotide sequence: TGCAGTGCAATCTTGGGGGAGACTGACAGGGAGCAAATAGGTAGCAAGGTTTTTCGTAATGATGCCTGTGGTAGTGCTTTGACAGCACAACTCTTCTTT. Its protein product is CSAILGETDREQIGSKVFRNDACGSALTAQLFF.

By frequency in the sample, this clone is medium-sized (0.01 to 0.1%). The chain carries TRDV2 and TRDJ1; 8 bases align to TRDD3. This CDR3 region has 18 residues. The germline gives CDR1 GEAIGNYY, CDR2 EKD. With 0 bases clipped from V and 1 base from J, the junction kept 12 bases outside the gene matches. Here the CDR3 DNA reads TGTGCCTGTGACACCCTTGGGGGATTAAGGGGTCGCACCGATAAACTCATCTTT. This encodes CACDTLGGLRGRTDKLIF.

Within the sample, this clone is large. The V gene went uncalled, while the J gene is TRDJ1. The CDR3 extends over 17 amino acids. The chain's CDR3 is CASLGGGERRFPDKLIF. CDR3 DNA sequence: TGCGCTTCTCTTGGGGGGGGGGAGCGCCGTTTCCCCGATAAACTCATCTTT.